The 12 T cell receptor beta chains reported below all come from one sample, sequenced in a study of blood T cell repertoires in COVID-19 (dated by TCRdb to 2020 to 2022). Library method: the immunoSEQ multiplex PCR assay. The clones in this table, taken by TCRdb from immuneACCESS, are in-frame only. Not every clone is retained; where verified, under half of the shortfall comes from an unresolved V gene, and the cause of the rest is unknown. Here the sample has a few hundred thousand clones; 88% occur a single time. Jointly, the top ten make up approximately 1.7% of the sample. What was sequenced was peripheral blood. These receptors originate from a man in his 70s with acute or convalescent COVID-19.

The chain joins TRBV6-1 to TRBJ2-5; D is perhaps TRBD1 (5 bases). Trimming removed 2 bases at V and 3 bases at J, with 10 bases between. The CDR3 is 14 residues long. CDR1 is MNHNS and CDR2 is SASEGT in the germline V gene. The CDR3 DNA is TGTGCCAGCAGTGAAAGGGCAGGGAAAGAGACCCAGTACTTC. Residues: CASSERAGKETQYF.

The chain uses TRBV27 and TRBJ2-1, with D maybe TRBD2 (6 bases). CDR1 is MNHEY, CDR2 SMNVEV, per germline (reference sequence). The ends were cut back, 5 bases at V and 10 bases at J, with 12 bases in the middle. This CDR3 is 12 amino acids long. This chain's CDR3 is CASSLLAGEQFF. The CDR3, as DNA: TGTGCCAGCAGTCTCCTCGCGGGGGAGCAGTTCTTC.

The V gene is TRBV3-1 (or the pseudogene TRBV3-2), the J gene TRBJ2-3; perhaps TRBD1 as D (6 bases). V was cut by 6 bases and J by 0 bases, with 19 bases left in between. The CDR3 has 17 residues. Germline V gives CDR1 LGHDT, CDR2 YNNKEL (reference sequence). CDR3 sequence reads: CASRSDRFWDSTDTQYF. The CDR3 bases are TGTGCCAGCAGGTCAGACAGGTTTTGGGATAGCACAGATACGCAGTATTTT.

V usage is TRBV6-1 and J usage is TRBJ1-1; D uncertain. Trimming cost V 2 bases and J 4 bases, with 8 bases left between them. Germline lookup yields CDR1 MNHNS and CDR2 SASEGT. This CDR3 is built from 13 residues. CDR3 sequence reads: CASSERVVTEAFF. CDR3 bases: TGTGCCAGCAGTGAACGGGTGGTCACTGAAGCTTTCTTT.

The chain links TRBV6-5 to TRBJ2-7; 10 positions agree with TRBD1. J gave up 2 bases and V 2 bases, and 6 bases lay outside the gene matches. The CDR3 totals 16 residues. CDR1 is MNHEY, CDR2 SVGAGI, per germline. This CDR3 is CASSYTAGTGAYEQYF. Here the CDR3 DNA reads TGTGCCAGCAGTTACACAGCCGGGACAGGGGCCTACGAGCAGTACTTC.

The gene calls are TRBV5-1 and TRBJ1-2; 8 nucleotides align to TRBD1. The CDR3 is made up of 15 amino acids. V was clipped by 4 bases and J by 5 bases; unmatched bases: 10. Per germline, CDR1 SGHRS and CDR2 YFSETQ. CDR3 region: CASSDPGGAEYGYTF. The CDR3 nucleotides read TGCGCCAGCAGCGACCCAGGGGGCGCCGAGTATGGCTACACCTTC.

This rearrangement joins TRBV4-1 to TRBJ1-1; D is perhaps TRBD1 (5 bases). The CDR3 runs 16 residues. Trimming took off 0 bases at V and 4 bases at J, with 15 bases between the two ends. From germline, CDR1 is MGHRA and CDR2 YSYEKL. Here the CDR3 DNA reads TGCGCCAGCAGCCAAGATCGAGCAGGGTATGCCACTGAAGCTTTCTTT. Its translation is CASSQDRAGYATEAFF.

V and J are TRBV19 and TRBJ2-7; TRBD2 matches 8 bases. V lost 5 bases to trimming and J lost 2 bases; unmatched junction nucleotides: 11. The germline V gene encodes CDR1 LNHDA and CDR2 SQIVND (reference sequence). This CDR3 has 16 amino acids. CDR3 nucleotides: TGTGCCAGTAGTCTCCACTATCCAGCGGGGGCCTACGAGCAGTACTTC. This codes for CASSLHYPAGAYEQYF.

The V call is TRBV7-6, the J call TRBJ1-2, with a possible D match to TRBD1 (5 bases). Germline-derived CDR1 and CDR2 are SGHVS and FNYEAQ. CDR3 size: 14 residues. Trimming shortened V by 1 base and J by 5 bases, and 11 bases separated the two germline ends. The CDR3 spells CASSLDDRGYGYTF. CDR3 coding DNA: TGTGCCAGCAGCTTAGACGATCGGGGGTATGGCTACACCTTC. Using reference TRBV7-6 and TRBJ1-2 for the parts outside the CDR3, the full variable domain is GAGVSQSPRYKVTKRGQDVALRCDPISGHVSLYWYRQALGQGPEFLTYFNYEAQQDKSGLPNDRFSAERPEGSISTLTIQRTEQRDSAMYRCASSLDDRGYGYTFGSGTRLTVV.

This chain links TRBV20-1 with TRBJ2-7; D may be TRBD2 (5 bases). CDR1 DFQATT and CDR2 SNEGSKA come from the germline V gene (reference sequence). CDR3 length equals 13 residues. V shed 3 bases and J shed 6 bases, with 15 bases lying between them. The CDR3: CSASDRTQSEQYF. DNA for the CDR3: TGCAGTGCTAGTGACCGGACTCAATCCGAGCAGTACTTC.

In its sample, this clone was seen once. The gene calls are TRBV5-8 and TRBJ1-4; the D gene is possibly TRBD1 (6 bases). Looked up from germline, CDR1 is SGHTS and CDR2 is YDEGEE. Between the trimmed V and J ends, which lost 2 bases and 4 bases, there was a span of 12 bases. The CDR3 is 15 residues long. CDR3 loop: CASSFGLRGNEKLFF. CDR3 nucleotide sequence: TGTGCCAGCAGCTTTGGCCTCAGGGGTAATGAAAAACTGTTTTTT.

This clone was seen once. The CDR3 DNA reads TGTGCCAGCAGCCCCGGGACAGGGGTATACTACGAGCAGTACTTC. Encoded protein: CASSPGTGVYYEQYF. The chain employs TRBV5-5 and TRBJ2-7; TRBD1 aligns across 10 bases. This CDR3 region has 15 residues. The germline V gene has CDR1 SGHKS and CDR2 YYEKEE (reference sequence). With 4 bases clipped from V and 3 bases from J, the junction kept 7 bases outside the gene matches. Using reference TRBV5-5 and TRBJ2-7 for the parts outside the CDR3, the full variable domain is DAGVTQSPTHLIKTRGQQVTLRCSPISGHKSVSWYQQVLGQGPQFIFQYYEKEERGRGNFPDRFSARQFPNYSSELNVNALLLGDSALYLCASSPGTGVYYEQYFGPGTRLTVT.